This TCR beta chain was identified during a study of T-cell reconstitution after alpha-beta-depleted transplantation in children. This clonotype was recorded at least ten times. V shed 0 bases and J shed 5 bases, with 7 bases lying between them. Germline-derived CDR1 and CDR2 are LGHDT and YNNKEL (reference sequence). The length of the CDR3 is 13 residues. Preparation of the TCRbeta library used unique molecular identifiers. TCRdb independently ran MiXCR on the PCR reads; one entry per CDR3 protein. The sample lists roughly 170,000 distinct CDR3 sequences, 6% to 7% occurring once. Specimen: PBMCs from the stem cell graft donor, collected from the stem cell graft. The chain links TRBV3-1 to TRBJ1-2; D is unclear. The TCR sequence derives from a human donor who donated a stem cell graft to a child with Wiskott-Aldrich syndrome. The CDR3 here is CASSQEWEYGYTF. The CDR3 DNA reads as TGTGCCAGCAGCCAAGAATGGGAGTATGGCTACACCTTC.